The 25 T cell receptor beta chains reported below all come from one sample, sequenced in a study of blood T cell repertoires in COVID-19. Profiling relied on immunoSEQ multiplex PCR, and the TCRdb table lists in-frame clones only, not all of them. The sample consists of about 410,000 clones, approximately 90% of them appearing once. The sequenced material came from peripheral blood. The receptors were sampled from a woman in her 40s with COVID-19, enrolled during active disease.

This chain connects TRBV5-1 to TRBJ2-3; TRBD1 aligns across 9 bases. CDR3 length: 16 residues. Per the germline V gene, CDR1 is SGHRS and CDR2 is YFSETQ. The V gene end was trimmed by 4 bases and the J gene end by 1 base; junction bases not matched to a gene: 7. CDR3 amino acids: CASSIGQGRGTDTQYF. CDR3 bases: TGCGCCAGCAGCATAGGACAGGGGAGGGGCACAGATACGCAGTATTTT. Together with reference TRBV5-1 and TRBJ2-3, the CDR3 gives the full variable domain: KAGVTQTPRYLIKTRGQQVTLSCSPISGHRSVSWYQQTPGQGLQFLFEYFSETQRNKGNFPGRFSGRQFSNSRSEMNVSTLELGDSALYLCASSIGQGRGTDTQYFGPGTRLTVL.

The gene calls are TRBV7-9 and TRBJ1-2; 9 positions agree with TRBD1. V was pared by 5 bases and J by 0 bases, with 4 bases of the junction left unmatched. This CDR3 comprises 15 residues. Germline CDR1 SEHNR, CDR2 FQNEAQ (reference sequence). The CDR3 DNA is TGTGCCAGCAGCATACAGGGGGCCTCTAACTATGGCTACACCTTC. Encoded protein: CASSIQGASNYGYTF.

The rearrangement joins TRBV5-5 to TRBJ1-4, with a tentative D call TRBD1 (5 bases). There are 12 residues in the CDR3. V dropped 0 bases and J dropped 8 bases, with 5 bases sitting between them. Germline V gene sequence: CDR1 SGHKS, CDR2 YYEKEE (reference sequence). The CDR3: CASSLDREKLFF. CDR3 coding DNA: TGTGCCAGCAGCTTGGACAGGGAAAAACTGTTTTTT.

The chain joins TRBV7-9 to TRBJ1-2; D possibly corresponds to TRBD1 (5 bases). Germline values: CDR1 SEHNR, CDR2 FQNEAQ (reference sequence). The CDR3 contains 13 residues. V was trimmed by 3 bases and J by 3 bases, leaving 8 bases between them. CDR3 amino acids: CASSFSTDYGYTF. DNA for the CDR3: TGTGCCAGCAGCTTCTCGACAGACTATGGCTACACCTTC. Supplemented by reference TRBV7-9 and TRBJ1-2, the full variable domain reads DTGVSQNPRHKITKRGQNVTFRCDPISEHNRLYWYRQTLGQGPEFLTYFQNEAQLEKSRLLSDRFSAERPKGSFSTLEIQRTEQGDSAMYLCASSFSTDYGYTFGSGTRLTVV.

The chain combines TRBV27 with TRBJ1-5, with TRBD1 matching 12 bases. The CDR3 length is 15 residues. CDR1 and CDR2 (germline): MNHEY, SMNVEV (reference sequence). V shed 7 bases and J 7 bases; nucleotides not matched to a gene: 8. The CDR3 bases are TGTGCCAGCAAGTTGGGACAGGGGGCCGGGCAGCCCCAGCATTTT. This translates into CASKLGQGAGQPQHF.

The chain joins TRBV9 to TRBJ1-2; D not certain. Trimming pared 4 bases from V and 1 base from J, leaving 14 bases between. The CDR3 loop spans 15 amino acids. Germline CDR1 reads SGDLS; CDR2 reads YYNGEE. The CDR3 DNA is TGTGCCAGCAGCTCAGAGAGGTCAGTTAACTATGGCTACACCTTC. Its translation: CASSSERSVNYGYTF.

This CDR3 is CAWSKGQGNNEQFF. The CDR3 nucleotides are TGTGCCTGGAGTAAGGGACAGGGGAACAATGAGCAGTTCTTC. The chain is built from TRBV30 and TRBJ2-1; 10 nucleotides align to TRBD1. In germline, CDR1 is GTSNPN, CDR2 SVGIG (reference sequence). V shed 2 bases, J shed 5 bases, and the junction held 3 bases outside the gene matches. The CDR3 is 14 residues long.

The V and J genes are TRBV6-2 or TRBV6-3 and TRBJ2-5; 8 nucleotides match TRBD2. V lost 2 bases, J lost 5 bases, and 4 bases stayed unmatched. CDR3 length: 14 residues. The germline V gene has CDR1 MNHEY and CDR2 SVGEGT. CDR3 DNA: TGTGCCAGCAGTTACGAGCGGGAGACGGAGACCCAGTACTTC. Translating gives CASSYERETETQYF.

This sequence joins TRBV7-6 and TRBJ2-1, with D possibly matching TRBD1 (5 bases). The CDR3 loop spans 15 amino acids. Deletions cut 2 bases from V and 6 bases from J, with 14 bases between. CDR1 and CDR2 from the germline V gene are SGHVS and FNYEAQ. The CDR3: CASSLLQGSGNEQFF. The CDR3 bases are TGTGCCAGCAGCTTACTCCAGGGCTCAGGCAATGAGCAGTTCTTC.

The chain is built from TRBV7-2 and TRBJ2-7, with TRBD2 identical over 10 bases. The CDR3 consists of 14 residues. Germline CDR1 and CDR2: SGHTA and FQGNSA. V was pared by 5 bases and J by 5 bases, with 6 bases of the junction left unmatched. This CDR3 reads CASSLSGGADEQYF. CDR3 DNA sequence: TGTGCCAGCAGCCTAAGCGGGGGGGCCGACGAGCAGTACTTC.

V is TRBV4-1 and J is TRBJ1-3; the D is unclear. This CDR3 spans 15 amino acids. V dropped 1 base and J dropped 5 bases, with 12 bases sitting between them. Germline CDR1 MGHRA, CDR2 YSYEKL. The CDR3 sequence: CASSQGPGTRNTIYF. In DNA form, the CDR3 reads TGCGCCAGCAGCCAAGGTCCAGGAACCCGAAACACCATATATTTT.

This chain connects TRBV7-2 to TRBJ2-7; 12 bases line up with TRBD2. The CDR3 extends over 19 amino acids. CDR1 is SGHTA and CDR2 is FQGNSA in the germline V gene. Unmatched junction bases numbered 16, after V lost 3 bases and J lost 4 bases. This chain's CDR3 is CASSFSSGLLAGGPYEQYF. DNA for the CDR3: TGTGCCAGCAGCTTTTCCTCGGGCCTCCTAGCGGGGGGGCCGTACGAGCAGTACTTC.

This sequence joins TRBV7-2 and TRBJ2-1, with D possibly TRBD1 on 5 matching bases. V was shortened by 1 base and J by 10 bases, with 11 bases between the two germline ends. The CDR3 length is 13 residues. Germline V gives CDR1 SGHTA, CDR2 FQGNSA. CDR3: CASSLVGRVEQFF. Here the CDR3 DNA reads TGTGCCAGCAGCTTAGTCGGCAGGGTAGAGCAGTTCTTC.

The chain carries TRBV12-5 and TRBJ2-1; 9 bases map to TRBD1. The junction had 9 bases not matched to a gene; V was cut back by 3 bases and J by 6 bases. Germline V CDR1 and CDR2: LGHNT, FRNRAP. The CDR3 is 16 amino acids. CDR3 sequence reads: CASGFLAGQGFNEQFF. As DNA, the CDR3 is TGTGCTAGTGGTTTTCTTGCCGGACAGGGGTTCAATGAGCAGTTCTTC.

V usage is TRBV15 and J usage is TRBJ2-5, with 10 bases fitting TRBD1. Losses at the gene ends were 2 bases for V and 3 bases for J; bases not matched to a gene: 3. Germline values: CDR1 LNHNV, CDR2 YYDKDF (reference sequence). This CDR3 has 15 residues. CDR3 loop: CATSRRGTGEETQYF. CDR3 nucleotide sequence: TGTGCCACCAGCAGACGCGGGACAGGGGAAGAGACCCAGTACTTC.

The chain combines TRBV7-3 with TRBJ1-4; D is unclear. This CDR3 is built from 13 residues. V was trimmed by 5 bases and J by 7 bases, leaving 11 bases between them. Germline lookup yields CDR1 SGHTA and CDR2 FQGTGA. CDR3 DNA: TGTGCCAGCAGCCCGGGAGGTGGTGAAAAACTGTTTTTT. It encodes CASSPGGGEKLFF.

In regard to this clone: Other DNA sequences in the sample encode the same CDR3. The chain uses TRBV6-5 and TRBJ1-1; D remains unclear. Trimming pared 0 bases from V and 2 bases from J, leaving 7 bases between. This CDR3 comprises 14 residues. Per germline, CDR1 MNHEY and CDR2 SVGAGI. This CDR3 reads CASSYSTANTEAFF. CDR3 coding DNA: TGTGCCAGCAGTTACTCTACTGCCAACACTGAAGCTTTCTTT.

CDR3 DNA sequence: TGTGCCAGCAGCTTGCGGCGGGAGCCCTACGAGCAGTACTTC. As protein: CASSLRREPYEQYF. V is TRBV5-4 and J is TRBJ2-7; TRBD2 matches at 7 bases. Germline V gene sequence: CDR1 SGHNT, CDR2 YYREEE (reference sequence). The CDR3 consists of 14 residues. V lost 1 base and J lost 2; bases outside the gene matches: 3.

V gene TRBV4-1 combines with J gene TRBJ1-4; 10 nucleotides match TRBD1. With 8 bases clipped from V and 8 bases from J, the junction kept 2 bases outside the gene matches. The CDR3 loop spans 12 amino acids. Germline V gene lookup returns CDR1 MGHRA and CDR2 YSYEKL. The CDR3 sequence: CASGTGVEKLFF. The CDR3 DNA sequence: TGCGCCAGCGGGACAGGGGTCGAAAAACTGTTTTTT.

J is TRBJ1-5 and V is TRBV18; no firm D call. The CDR3 has 17 amino acids. CDR1 is KGHSH, CDR2 LQKENI, per germline. The germline V and J ends were trimmed by 0 bases and 7 bases, with 19 bases remaining between them. The CDR3 loop is CASSPPIEFPSVQPQHF. CDR3 DNA: TGTGCCAGCTCACCACCTATTGAGTTCCCGTCGGTCCAGCCCCAGCATTTT.

CDR3 nucleotide sequence: TGCAGCGTCCGGGGACAGGGGCAGCCTGACGAGCAGTACTTC. It translates to CSVRGQGQPDEQYF. This chain links TRBV29-1 with TRBJ2-7; 10 nucleotides agree with TRBD1. This CDR3 region has 14 residues. Germline-derived CDR1 and CDR2 are SQVTM and ANQGSEA. Trimming took 6 bases from V and 5 from J; bases not matched to a gene: 10.

The CDR3 bases are TGTGCCAGCACCCATGCCCTAGGAGACACCATATATTTT. Amino acid sequence: CASTHALGDTIYF. V gene TRBV6-5 combines with J gene TRBJ1-3, with D uncertain. The CDR3 runs 13 residues. Germline V gene lookup returns CDR1 MNHEY and CDR2 SVGAGI. V was clipped by 7 bases and J by 8 bases, with 15 bases between them.

The chain is built from TRBV19 and TRBJ2-3; 7 bases line up with TRBD1. Germline V gene data show CDR1 as LNHDA and CDR2 as SQIVND (reference sequence). With 9 bases clipped from V and 10 bases from J, the junction kept 7 bases outside the gene matches. CDR3 size: 11 residues. The CDR3 DNA sequence: TGTGCCAGCCCCCGACAGGGTCCGCAGTATTTT. This encodes CASPRQGPQYF.

This clone was detected once. The CDR3 sequence is CASSYSLAGVGTYEQYF. The CDR3 DNA sequence: TGTGCCAGCAGTTACTCCCTAGCGGGAGTGGGGACCTACGAGCAGTACTTC. The chain recombines TRBV6-2 or TRBV6-3 with TRBJ2-7; 10 bases align to TRBD2. Looked up from germline, CDR1 is MNHEY and CDR2 is SVGEGT. This CDR3 region has 17 residues. The junction had 7 bases not matched to a gene; V was cut back by 0 bases and J by 2 bases.

The genes are TRBV24-1 and TRBJ2-1; a possible D gene is TRBD1 (6 bases). Deletions cut 2 bases from V and 7 bases from J, with 17 bases between. Germline lookup yields CDR1 KGHDR and CDR2 SFDVKD. The CDR3 contains 16 residues. Here the CDR3 DNA reads TGTGCCACCAGTGATTCGCAGAGGGGGATCCAAAATGAGCAGTTCTTC. It codes for CATSDSQRGIQNEQFF.